The clone carrying this T cell receptor beta chain occurred a few times. Its specificity is unknown. Of the isolated RNA, all was reverse transcribed, and so the sequenced material was expressed TCRB transcripts. TCRdb's table, derived via immunoSEQ multiplex PCR, lists solely in-frame clones and lacks some. The sample includes more than 120,000 clones, about 13% of them seen just once. The sample originates from a study of beta chain features in type 1 diabetes. Study results and limitations: Type 1 diabetes patients had TCRB CDR3s that were shorter (moderately but significantly so) in all four CD4+ subsets. PCR might favor shorter templates, but any such skew would affect patients and controls equally. At VDJ recombination sites, type 1 diabetes patients had fewer insertions and more deleted nucleotides.

Per donor, one heparinised blood draw averaged roughly 120 mL. Naive, central memory, regulatory and stem cell-like memory cells within the CD4+ compartment were sorted using CD45RO/CCR7/CD25/CD127/CD95/CD27. This CDR3 region has 15 residues. V shed 5 bases and J shed 0 bases, with 8 bases lying between them. CDR1 is MDHEN and CDR2 is SYDVKM in the germline V gene. This sequence was found in a man younger than 35 with type 1 diabetes. This chain connects TRBV28 to TRBJ2-6; D perhaps matches TRBD1 (6 bases). Source material: central memory CD4+ T cells from blood. Written as DNA, the CDR3 is TGTGCCAGCAGTAAGGACAGCTCTGGGGCCAACGTCCTGACTTTC. This encodes CASSKDSSGANVLTF.